This is a list of T cell receptor beta chains from one sample in a study of cytomegalovirus exposure and HLA in healthy donors. Measured with immunoSEQ multiplex PCR; TCRdb has only the in-frame clones, and not every one. The sample data list fewer than 250,000 clones. Sequencing input: PBMCs. The receptors stem from a woman between 25 and 40 years old in good health and CMV-seropositive. Each CDR3 is given with its conserved first and last residue. The order of the fields is J gene, D gene, V gene, CDR3 DNA, CDR3 protein. The D gene is left open where the match is weak.

TRBJ2-4	TRBD1	TRBV25-1	TGTGCCAGCAGTGTATGGGACAGTCCCCAGTACTTC	CASSVWDSPQYF
TRBJ1-2	-	TRBV18	TGTGCCAGCTCACCGGGGAGGGCGCTAGACTATGGCTACACCTTC	CASSPGRALDYGYTF
TRBJ2-3	TRBD1	TRBV10-3	TGTGCCATCAGAGACCCGGGACAGGGCGTTGCAGATACGCAGTATTTT	CAIRDPGQGVADTQYF
TRBJ2-5	TRBD2	TRBV6-5	TGTGCCAGCAGTTTACGGGGGGAACTGTACCAAGAGACCCAGTACTTC	CASSLRGELYQETQYF
TRBJ2-3	-	TRBV5-1	TGCGCCAGCAGCTTGGAGGGGGTGGATACGCAGTATTTT	CASSLEGVDTQYF
TRBJ2-1	-	TRBV5-4	TGTGCCAGCAGCCCTTTAACGGAGGTCAATGAGCAGTTCTTC	CASSPLTEVNEQFF
TRBJ1-1	-	TRBV18	TGTGCCAGCTCACCAATGTTCGGGGGGAACACTGAAGCTTTCTTT	CASSPMFGGNTEAFF
TRBJ2-7	TRBD2	TRBV7-2	TGTGCCAGCAGCTTAGGGACTAGCGGGAGCTCCTACGAGCAGTACTTC	CASSLGTSGSSYEQYF
TRBJ1-1	TRBD1	TRBV6-4	TGTGCCAGCAGGCGACAGGGTGGAGACACTGAAGCTTTCTTT	CASRRQGGDTEAFF
TRBJ2-7	TRBD2	TRBV2	TGTGCCAGCAGTGCCCGACTAGCGTCCCACGAGCAGTACTTC	CASSARLASHEQYF
TRBJ1-2	TRBD1	TRBV4-3	TGCGCCAGCAGCGCGACAGGGGAATATGGCTACACCTTC	CASSATGEYGYTF
TRBJ1-6	-	TRBV13	TGTGCCTCCCACCGGCAGGGTGGTTCACCCCTCCACTTT	CASHRQGGSPLHF
TRBJ2-1	TRBD2	TRBV5-4	TGTGCCAGCAGCTTGAAACTAGCGGGATGGAGGAATGAGCAGTTCTTC	CASSLKLAGWRNEQFF
TRBJ2-1	TRBD2	TRBV6-4	TGTGCCAGCAGTGCCCCATCGGTAGCGGGGGGGGAGTACAATGAGCAGTTCTTC	CASSAPSVAGGEYNEQFF
TRBJ2-2	TRBD2	TRBV28	TGTGCCAGCAGCGATGGACTAGCGGCAAACACCGGGGAGCTGTTTTTT	CASSDGLAANTGELFF
TRBJ2-3	TRBD2	TRBV7-9	TGTGCCAGCAGCCGCATCGGGACTAGCGGGCCCCGCACAGATACGCAGTATTTT	CASSRIGTSGPRTDTQYF
TRBJ2-5	TRBD2	TRBV27	TGTGCCAGCAGTTTAGGACTAGCGGGGTACCAAGAGACCCAGTACTTC	CASSLGLAGYQETQYF
TRBJ1-2	TRBD1	TRBV27	TGTGCCAGCAGTTTAGGGGTGTTCGGACAGGGGGCCGCTGGCTACACCTTC	CASSLGVFGQGAAGYTF
TRBJ1-3	TRBD1	TRBV5-1	TGCGCCAGCAGCTTGGACACAGGACAGGACGCCATATATTTT	CASSLDTGQDAIYF
TRBJ2-1	-	TRBV5-1	TGCGCCAGCAGCTTCGACAGGGAGCAGTTCTTC	CASSFDREQFF
TRBJ1-2	-	TRBV4-1	TGCGCCAGCAGCCAAGACGGTACTTATGGCTACACCTTC	CASSQDGTYGYTF
TRBJ1-6	TRBD1	TRBV5-5	TGTGCCAGCAGCTTATTACCGGGACAGATAAATTCACCCCTCCACTTT	CASSLLPGQINSPLHF
TRBJ2-1	TRBD2	TRBV12-5	TGTGCTAGTGGTTTACTAGCGGGCGACTACAATGAGCAGTTCTTC	CASGLLAGDYNEQFF
TRBJ2-7	TRBD1	TRBV5-6	TGTGCCAGCAGCTCCCCGGGAGGGACAGGGGACGAGCAGTACTTC	CASSSPGGTGDEQYF
TRBJ2-7	-	TRBV9	TGTGCCAGCAGCGTCCGGGATACCAGGGGAGAGCAGTACTTC	CASSVRDTRGEQYF
TRBJ1-5	-	TRBV29-1	TGCAGCGTTGAAAGACAGTACAATCAGCCCCAGCATTTT	CSVERQYNQPQHF
TRBJ2-1	TRBD2	TRBV4-3	TGCGCCAGCAGCCAAGATACCCTCCGGGGACTAGTAACTGGATCTTACAATGAGCAGTTCTTC	CASSQDTLRGLVTGSYNEQFF
TRBJ2-5	-	TRBV28	TGTGCCAGCAGTCCGCTTGAGATGAGCGGGTCAGAGACCCAGTACTTC	CASSPLEMSGSETQYF
TRBJ2-7	-	TRBV10-1	TGCGCCAGCAGCTTAAATCAGGGCTCCTACGAGCAGTACTTC	CASSLNQGSYEQYF